This T cell receptor (beta chain) was recorded in a study of T cell changes during pregnancy in multiple sclerosis. The germline V gene encodes CDR1 SGHDN and CDR2 FVKESK. V was trimmed by 1 base and J by 6 bases, leaving 11 bases between them. The CDR3 runs to 14 residues. Only in-frame clones appear in the TCRdb table, and some are missing; sequencing was by immunoSEQ multiplex PCR. The sample includes fewer than 85,000 clones, 80% to 95% of them seen just once. The material was peripheral blood, obtained before pregnancy. The genes are TRBV14 and TRBJ2-3, with D possibly being TRBD2 (6 bases). This TCR was recovered from a female donor with multiple sclerosis, enrolled in a pregnancy study. The CDR3 sequence: CASSQAGRSDTQYF. The DNA of the CDR3 is TGTGCCAGCAGCCAAGCGGGGAGGTCCGATACGCAGTATTTT.